This entry features one T cell receptor (beta chain) sequence. This clonotype is medium-sized (0.01 to 0.1%) in terms of sample share. This clone's antigen is unknown. Base qualities are missing; no much larger clone stands one base away. Including cysteine and phenylalanine, the CDR3 has 13 amino acids. Solely the CDR3 DNA is kept, with 39 bases framed from the first base. V is cut by 3 bases and J by 6 bases, and the space between the germline ends is 7 bases. CDR1 and CDR2, looked up from the germline V gene, are KGHDR and SFDVKD. The data are from a study of neurological immune-mediated disorders (dated by TCRdb to between 2019 and 2020). As for the study more broadly: Peripheral blood TCR-beta repertoires from HTLV-I-associated myelopathy (HAM/TSP) patients, multiple sclerosis patients and healthy controls were compared by UMI-based sequencing. The roughly 110 TCR-beta libraries covered PBMC samples along with longitudinal samples, technical triplicates, and paired sorted CD4+ and CD8+ T-cell subsets. The cohort comprised roughly 70 subjects: approximately 15 HAM/TSP patients, approximately 34 multiple sclerosis patients and around 20 healthy controls. Beyond this particular receptor, the publication reports: TCR clonal expansion was greatest in HAM/TSP patients and smallest in MS patients, who ranked below even healthy controls. Across subjects, expanded clones never shared an identical CDR3 amino acid sequence, which suggests that the TCR-beta repertoires in every group were private.

cDNA was synthesized by template-switch 5'RACE using a primer carrying a 10-nucleotide random unique molecular identifier by which each TCR transcript was tagged. Every sequencing run covered 15-18 subjects and yielded more than 180 million TCR-beta sequences. Total RNA was extracted with the RNeasy kit. TCR-beta VDJ regions were amplified with primers for the TCR constant region and the 5'RACE anchor, using the KAPA Real-time Library Amplification kit. A first PCR added sample indexes and Illumina adaptors, and a second PCR then raised library yield. The roughly 650 bp TCR product was size-selected on a 2% E-gel SizeSelection system after Ampure bead purification. Before pooling, libraries had their quality checked on a Bioanalyzer, their concentration measured with Qubit, and their quantity determined with the Kapa Library Quantification kit. An Illumina HiSeq 2500 was used to sequence the libraries paired-end at 2 x 150 bp. To increase sequence diversity, roughly 24-31% phiX was spiked into each library pool. The authors' pipeline ran thus. The quality-filtered reads were processed with the UMI-based MiGEC pipeline, whose error correction step removed more than 80% of the raw TCR sequences. IMGT germline references were used for aligning VDJ genes, and each clonotype was defined as a unique CDR3 amino acid sequence together with its V-J genes. Clonal expansion, Shannon diversity and CDR3 relatedness (CalcPairwiseDistances, ClusterSamples) were evaluated with VDJtools, and phylogenetic trees were built with CLCbio workbench. Using coefficient-of-variation modelling across technical triplicates, the study counted a clone as expanded if it had at least 8 unique UMIs. TCRdb reran the public reads through fastp at Q25 and MiXCR, keeping productive beta chains. All rows with the same CDR3 protein become a single entry with the most common DNA and genes. TCRdb assigned the V and J calls; the authors' analysis was not used. Counted in this sample were roughly 38,000 distinct CDR3 sequences; less than 8.5% of them appeared once. The ten largest make up 4.4% of the sample.

The healthy controls were volunteers from a blood bank in Maryland, USA. For the unsorted PBMC libraries, 2 million PBMCs were stored in RNAlater at -80 degrees C until RNA extraction and were used to generate the libraries. Peripheral blood was subjected to Ficoll-Hypaque density gradient centrifugation to isolate PBMCs, which were then cryopreserved in liquid nitrogen. Recombination connected TRBV24-1 to TRBJ1-4; TRBD1 might be the D gene, on 6 matching bases. This receptor was obtained from a woman in her thirties or forties in good health. Material: PBMCs. The CDR3 reads CATSDGGHEKLFF. The bases read TGTGCCACCAGTGATGGGGGGCATGAAAAACTGTTTTTT.